The 7 T cell receptor beta chains given below trace back to one sample, sequenced in a study of blood T cell repertoires in COVID-19. This table comes from immunoSEQ multiplex PCR, and its TCRdb copy is limited to in-frame clones, with some not included. The sample shows approximately 210,000 clones, 83% of them seen only once. The specimen was peripheral blood. Receptor source: a woman in her thirties or forties with active or convalescent COVID-19.

The chain combines TRBV14 with TRBJ2-7, with D maybe TRBD1 (6 bases). The V gene's germline CDR1 is SGHDN and CDR2 FVKESK. The CDR3 contains 16 residues. The germline V and J ends were trimmed by 1 base and 0 bases, with 13 bases remaining between them. The CDR3 region is CASSQVSGQNSYEQYF. The CDR3, as DNA: TGTGCCAGCAGCCAAGTATCCGGACAGAACTCCTACGAGCAGTACTTC.

This chain connects TRBV6-5 to TRBJ2-2; 8 bases agree with TRBD2. V was clipped by 8 bases and J by 2 bases; unmatched bases: 4. In germline, CDR1 is MNHEY, CDR2 SVGAGI. The CDR3 spans 14 residues. The CDR3 here is CASGSGRNTGELFF. CDR3 in DNA: TGTGCCAGCGGAAGCGGGAGAAACACCGGGGAGCTGTTTTTT.

The gene calls are TRBV5-1 and TRBJ2-1, with D maybe TRBD2 (6 bases). The CDR3 is made up of 14 amino acids. V shed 1 base and J shed 8 bases, with 13 bases lying between them. CDR1 is SGHRS and CDR2 is YFSETQ in the germline V gene. CDR3 residues: CASSLSRGVDEQFF. The CDR3 coding sequence is TGCGCCAGCAGCTTGTCGCGGGGAGTTGATGAGCAGTTCTTC.

This chain connects TRBV1 to TRBJ2-7; no DNA check was done on the table's D call, TRBD1. TRBV1 is a recognized pseudogene. The CDR3 is made up of 13 amino acids. In DNA form, the CDR3 reads TGCACCAGCAGCCAAGAAGTAGGGGACGAGCAGTACTTC. Translating gives CTSSQEVGDEQYF.

V usage is TRBV4-2 and J usage is TRBJ2-2, with D hard to call. The CDR3 length is 13 residues. V gave up 0 bases and J gave up 5 bases, with 4 bases separating them. Germline loops: CDR1 LGHNA, CDR2 YNFKEQ. The CDR3 region is CASSQERTGELFF. The CDR3, as DNA: TGTGCCAGCAGCCAAGAGAGGACCGGGGAGCTGTTTTTT.

The J gene is TRBJ1-2, the V gene TRBV19, with D tentatively TRBD1 (6 bases). The CDR3 spans 14 residues. Germline assignment: CDR1 LNHDA and CDR2 SQIVND (reference sequence). Trimming left V 1 base short and J 2 bases short, with 8 bases between. DNA for the CDR3: TGTGCCAGTAGTATAGGAAGGGGGAACTATGGCTACACCTTC. Amino acid sequence: CASSIGRGNYGYTF.

The rearrangement uses TRBV29-1 and TRBJ2-7, with 7 positions matching TRBD2. There are 11 residues in the CDR3. With 6 bases clipped from V and 3 bases from J, the junction kept 2 bases outside the gene matches. Germline V CDR1 and CDR2: SQVTM, ANQGSEA. The CDR3 loop is CSVRDYYEQYF. CDR3 DNA: TGCAGCGTGAGGGACTACTACGAGCAGTACTTC.